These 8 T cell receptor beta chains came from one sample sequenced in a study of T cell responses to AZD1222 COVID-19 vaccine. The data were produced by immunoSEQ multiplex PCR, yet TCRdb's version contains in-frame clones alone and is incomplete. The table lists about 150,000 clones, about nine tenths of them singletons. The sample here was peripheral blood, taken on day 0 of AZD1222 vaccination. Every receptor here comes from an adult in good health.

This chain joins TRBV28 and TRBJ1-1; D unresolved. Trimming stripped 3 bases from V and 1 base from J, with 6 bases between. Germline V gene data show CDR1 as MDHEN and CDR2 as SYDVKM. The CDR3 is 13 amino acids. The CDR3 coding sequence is TGTGCCAGCAGTTTGGTGGGGAACACTGAAGCTTTCTTT. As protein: CASSLVGNTEAFF.

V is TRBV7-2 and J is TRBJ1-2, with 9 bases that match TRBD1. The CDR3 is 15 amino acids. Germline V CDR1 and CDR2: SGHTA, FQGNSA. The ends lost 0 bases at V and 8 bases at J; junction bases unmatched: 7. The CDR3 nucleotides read TGTGCCAGCAGCTTAGCCGGGACAGGGCAGAGCGGCTACACCTTC. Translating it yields CASSLAGTGQSGYTF.

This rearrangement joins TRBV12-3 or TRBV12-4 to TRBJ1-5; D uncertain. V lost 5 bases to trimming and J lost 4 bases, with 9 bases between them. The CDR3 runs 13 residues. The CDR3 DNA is TGTGCCAGCAGTCTACGCCCGAATCAGCCCCAGCATTTT. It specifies CASSLRPNQPQHF.

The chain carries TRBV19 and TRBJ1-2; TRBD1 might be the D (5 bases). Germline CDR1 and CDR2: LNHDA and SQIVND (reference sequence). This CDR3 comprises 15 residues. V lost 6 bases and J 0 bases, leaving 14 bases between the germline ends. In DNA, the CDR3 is TGTGCCAGTAGGAGGGGTCAGTCCACTAACTATGGCTACACCTTC. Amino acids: CASRRGQSTNYGYTF.

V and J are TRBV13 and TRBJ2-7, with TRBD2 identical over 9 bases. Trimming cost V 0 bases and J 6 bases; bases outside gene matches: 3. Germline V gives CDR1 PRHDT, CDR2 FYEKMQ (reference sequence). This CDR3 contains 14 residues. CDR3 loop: CASSLGLAGSEQYF. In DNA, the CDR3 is TGTGCCAGCAGCTTAGGGCTAGCGGGGAGCGAGCAGTACTTC.

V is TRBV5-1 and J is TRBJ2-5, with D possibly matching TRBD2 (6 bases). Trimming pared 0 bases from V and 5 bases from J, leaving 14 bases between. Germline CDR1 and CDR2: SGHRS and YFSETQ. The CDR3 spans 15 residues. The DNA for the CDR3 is TGCGCCAGCAGCTTGGGCAGGGCAGGGAGGGAGACCCAGTACTTC. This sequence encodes CASSLGRAGRETQYF. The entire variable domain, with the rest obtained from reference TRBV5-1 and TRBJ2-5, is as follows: KAGVTQTPRYLIKTRGQQVTLSCSPISGHRSVSWYQQTPGQGLQFLFEYFSETQRNKGNFPGRFSGRQFSNSRSEMNVSTLELGDSALYLCASSLGRAGRETQYFGPGTRLLVL.

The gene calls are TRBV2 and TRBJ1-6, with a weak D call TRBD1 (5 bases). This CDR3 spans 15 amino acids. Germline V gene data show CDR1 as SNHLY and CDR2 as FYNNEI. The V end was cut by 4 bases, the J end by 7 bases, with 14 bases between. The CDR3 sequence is CASSAYRSGNSPLHF. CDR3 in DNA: TGTGCCAGCAGTGCGTACAGGTCTGGGAATTCACCCCTCCACTTT.

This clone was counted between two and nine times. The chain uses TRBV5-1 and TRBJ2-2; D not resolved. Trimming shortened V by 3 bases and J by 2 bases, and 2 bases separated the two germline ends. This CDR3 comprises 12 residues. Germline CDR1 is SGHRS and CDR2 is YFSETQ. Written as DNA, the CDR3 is TGCGCCAGCAGCTATAACACCGGGGAGCTGTTTTTT. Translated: CASSYNTGELFF.